What follows are 6 T cell receptor beta chains derived from one specimen sequenced in a study of early T cells in non-severe SARS-CoV-2 infection. One entry per CDR3 protein results from TCRdb running MiXCR on the 5' RACE reads. The table includes tens of thousands of distinct CDR3 sequences, 12% detected once. Sequenced: whole blood. Receptors were obtained from an adult who was a healthcare worker with PCR-confirmed SARS-CoV-2 infection or an uninfected control (not recorded which).

This clonotype occurred a few times. V usage is TRBV11-2 and J usage is TRBJ2-3, with TRBD2 as a possible D gene (5 bases). Germline CDR1 is SGHAT and CDR2 is FQNNGV. The CDR3 is 15 amino acids. V lost 2 bases to trimming and J lost 4 bases, with 13 bases between them. The CDR3 protein is CASSLQRTSSDTQYF. The CDR3 DNA reads TGTGCCAGCAGCTTACAGCGGACGTCGTCAGATACGCAGTATTTT.

This clonotype has a count of ten or more. The chain is built from TRBV27 and TRBJ2-1; no definite D call. This CDR3 has 14 amino acids. V lost 1 base and J 6 bases, leaving 10 bases between the germline ends. From germline, CDR1 is MNHEY and CDR2 SMNVEV (reference sequence). The CDR3 is CASSLLPVGNEQFF. The CDR3 DNA sequence: TGTGCCAGCAGTTTATTGCCCGTAGGCAATGAGCAGTTCTTC.

This clonotype was counted ten times or more. The chain couples TRBV6-6 to TRBJ2-3; a weak D match, TRBD1 (6 bases). V lost 7 bases, J lost 9 bases, and 14 bases lay in between. CDR1 is MNHNY, CDR2 SVGAGI, per germline (reference sequence). The CDR3 is made up of 12 amino acids. The CDR3 protein is CASNLAGETQYF. The CDR3 DNA reads TGTGCCAGCAACCTAGCAGGGGAAACGCAGTATTTT.

This clonotype was detected many times. The chain is built from TRBV7-8 and TRBJ1-2; D ambiguous. The CDR3 has 17 residues. V was shortened by 5 bases and J by 3 bases, with 22 bases between the two germline ends. Germline-derived CDR1 and CDR2 are SGHVS and FQNEAQ. CDR3 sequence reads: CASSATGEIPGDYGYTF. The CDR3 DNA sequence: TGTGCCAGCAGCGCCACTGGAGAAATTCCGGGCGACTATGGCTACACCTTC. Full variable domain (rest looked up from reference TRBV7-8 and TRBJ1-2): GAGVSQSPRYKVAKRGQDVALRCDPISGHVSLFWYQQALGQGPEFLTYFQNEAQLDKSGLPSDRFFAERPEGSVSTLKIQRTQQEDSAVYLCASSATGEIPGDYGYTFGSGTRLTVV.

This clonotype was counted between two and nine times. The rearrangement links TRBV7-9 to TRBJ2-4; 7 bases match TRBD1. V shed 7 bases, J shed 8 bases, and the junction held 11 bases outside the gene matches. CDR1 and CDR2 (germline): SEHNR, FQNEAQ (reference sequence). CDR3 length equals 14 residues. The CDR3 protein is CASNSLTGRDIQYF. In DNA form, the CDR3 reads TGTGCCAGCAACTCTCTGACAGGGCGAGACATTCAGTACTTC.

This clonotype was seen many times. The chain employs TRBV19 and TRBJ2-2; D gene unclear. Looked up from germline, CDR1 is LNHDA and CDR2 is SQIVND (reference sequence). The CDR3 spans 12 residues. The V end lost 6 bases, the J end lost 7 bases, and 9 bases lay between the germline ends. CDR3 coding DNA: TGTGCCAGTAGCCGCCGGAACGGGGAGCTGTTTTTT. Its protein is CASSRRNGELFF.